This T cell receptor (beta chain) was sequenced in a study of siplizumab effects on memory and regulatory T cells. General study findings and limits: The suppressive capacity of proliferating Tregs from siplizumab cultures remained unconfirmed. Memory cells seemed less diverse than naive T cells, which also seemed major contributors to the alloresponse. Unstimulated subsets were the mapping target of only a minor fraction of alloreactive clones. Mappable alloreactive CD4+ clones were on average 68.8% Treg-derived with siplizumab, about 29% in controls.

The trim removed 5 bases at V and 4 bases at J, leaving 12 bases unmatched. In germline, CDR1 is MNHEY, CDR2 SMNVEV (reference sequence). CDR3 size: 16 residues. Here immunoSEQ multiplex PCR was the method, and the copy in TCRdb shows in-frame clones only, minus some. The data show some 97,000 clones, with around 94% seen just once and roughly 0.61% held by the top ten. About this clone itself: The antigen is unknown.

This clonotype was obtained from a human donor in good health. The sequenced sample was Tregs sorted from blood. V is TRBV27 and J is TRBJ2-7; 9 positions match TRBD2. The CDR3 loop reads CASSPQGLASPYEQYF. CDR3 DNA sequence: TGTGCCAGCAGTCCCCAGGGACTAGCTTCTCCATACGAGCAGTACTTC.